This T cell receptor beta chain was documented in a study of blood T cell repertoires in COVID-19 (TCRdb year 2020). With respect to the entire study: The collaborator samples originated in the United States, Italy and Spain and spanned the acute and convalescent phases of COVID-19. The material from the prospective study consisted of cDNA or gDNA derived from T cells, B-cell-depleted T cells, or PBMCs. Samples were obtained from the ongoing ImmuneRACE study (first 160 participants) and from about 1,300 subjects provided by 6 global collaborators. A de-identified subject ID, COVID-19 status, age in years and sex were almost always included in the sample metadata. The repertoires were made available in a free public database intended to serve as a resource for research on the immune response to SARS-CoV-2. Subjects who had been exposed to COVID-19, were actively infected with it, or had recovered from it provided the deeply sampled blood TCRbeta repertoires that made up the dataset. Where available, HLA class I and class II types were obtained from metadata supplied by the sample provider rather than from assay-based typing.

CDR1 MNHEY and CDR2 SVGEGT were looked up in the germline V gene. V is clipped by 5 bases and J by 0 bases, and the sequence between their germline boundaries is 14 bases long. From the cysteine up to the phenylalanine, the CDR3 has a length of 16 residues. The kept DNA is CDR3 alone, 48 bases in frame from the first base. Collaborating institutions collected whole blood in K2EDTA tubes following their own protocols. For TCRbeta analysis, collaborator samples were shipped as frozen whole blood, as isolated PBMCs, or as DNA extracted from either sample type. This clone was picked up a small number of times. Its specific antigen is unknown. No per-base quality is available; no much larger clone lies one base away. The investigation overall reported the following: Clinical and demographic metadata were provided uncurated, with the amount varying by source and participant.

TCRbeta CDR3 regions were amplified from genomic DNA by means of the immunoSEQ Assay, a bias-controlled multiplex PCR. On the authors' methods: The number of nucleated cells in each sample was estimated by amplification of reference gene primers within the assay. To quantify the absolute abundance of each unique TCRbeta CDR3 rearrangement, sequence reads were collapsed and filtered. Productive Simpson clonality was computed per sample as the square root of Simpson's diversity index over productive rearrangements. Not all clones reach the TCRdb copy of this immuneACCESS table, which keeps in-frame sequences only. Checked studies attribute under half of the gap to unresolved V genes and leave the rest unexplained. That table is the source of V, J and clone size, and D and trimming were worked out from the DNA. The sample profile shows more than 25,000 clones; about 90% of them were found once. The ten biggest clones cover about 1% of the sample.

This chain is built from TRBV6-2 or TRBV6-3 and TRBJ1-5; TRBD1 might be the D gene, on 6 matching bases. Sequenced sample: peripheral blood. The TCR comes from a man between 65 and 85 years old with active or convalescent COVID-19. At the DNA level, the sequence is TGTGCCAGCAGTGGGCTCGGGGGGGCTAGCAATCAGCCCCAGCATTTT. It is translated as CASSGLGGASNQPQHF.